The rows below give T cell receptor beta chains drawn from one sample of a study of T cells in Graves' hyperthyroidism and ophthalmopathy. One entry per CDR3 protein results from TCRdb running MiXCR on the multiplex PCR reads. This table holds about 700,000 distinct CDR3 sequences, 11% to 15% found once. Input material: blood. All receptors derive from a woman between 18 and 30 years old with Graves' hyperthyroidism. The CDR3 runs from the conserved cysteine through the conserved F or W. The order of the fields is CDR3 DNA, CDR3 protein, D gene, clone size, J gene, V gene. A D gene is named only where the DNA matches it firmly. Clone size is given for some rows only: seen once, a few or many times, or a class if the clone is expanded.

TGTGCCAGCAGCTTGTCGGCAGGATTCACCGGGGAGCTGTTTTTT,CASSLSAGFTGELFF,-,many,TRBJ2-2,TRBV5-5
TGTGCCAGCAGCTACACCGCTAGCGGGCCGGGGGATGAGCAGTTCTTC,CASSYTASGPGDEQFF,TRBD2,many,TRBJ2-1,TRBV5-6
TGTGCCAGCAGCTCCCCGGGAGTCCTCCGCGAGCAGTACTTC,CASSSPGVLREQYF,-,many,TRBJ2-7,TRBV5-5
TGTGCCAGCAGCTTGACGGAGGCGGGAAAAACCCAGTACTTC,CASSLTEAGKTQYF,-,few,TRBJ2-5,TRBV7-9
TGTGCCAGCAGCCAAGATCCAATCTCGGCGGGGGCCAACGTCCTGACTTTC,CASSQDPISAGANVLTF,-,-,TRBJ2-6,TRBV3-1
TGTGCCTGGACAGGCACCTCGGCCGAGCAGTACTTC,CAWTGTSAEQYF,-,few,TRBJ2-7,TRBV30
TGTGCCAGCAGTTTAATGACGGATGAAAAACTGTTTTTT,CASSLMTDEKLFF,-,-,TRBJ1-4,TRBV27
TGCGCCAGCAGCCAAGAAGGGCAAAACATTCAGTACTTC,CASSQEGQNIQYF,-,-,TRBJ2-4,TRBV4-3
TGTGCCAGTAGTATAAGCGGCCACTCCTACAATGAGCAGTTCTTC,CASSISGHSYNEQFF,-,-,TRBJ2-1,TRBV19
TGTGCCAGCAGCTTAGGCCTCGCGGGAGGTTTGGAGAATGAGCAGTTCTTC,CASSLGLAGGLENEQFF,TRBD2,many,TRBJ2-1,TRBV13
TGTGCCACCAGCAGAGAACTGGCCTACGAGCAGTACTTC,CATSRELAYEQYF,-,many,TRBJ2-7,TRBV15
TGTGCCAGCAGGTTTGGAATACCTGCCACCGGGGAGCTGTTTTTT,CASRFGIPATGELFF,-,few,TRBJ2-2,TRBV12-3/TRBV12-4
TGCAGCGTTGACGAGGGCCTCTCTGGAAACACCATATATTTT,CSVDEGLSGNTIYF,-,many,TRBJ1-3,TRBV29-1
TGTGCCAGCAGCTCTGGGGGGGGCCTACTCCTGGCCAAAAACATTCAGTACTTC,CASSSGGGLLLAKNIQYF,-,-,TRBJ2-4,TRBV3-1
TGCAGCGTTGAGTCCACCGGGACAGGCTACAATGAGCAGTTCTTC,CSVESTGTGYNEQFF,TRBD1,-,TRBJ2-1,TRBV29-1
TGTGCCAGCAGCCGTACAGGACAGGGGCCTGGTGGCTACACCTTC,CASSRTGQGPGGYTF,TRBD1,-,TRBJ1-2,TRBV7-8
TGTGCCATCAGTGATGGGACTCTCTACGAGCAGTACTTC,CAISDGTLYEQYF,-,many,TRBJ2-7,TRBV10-3
TGCAGTGCTAGTGGCCTAGCGAACAATGAGCAGTTCTTC,CSASGLANNEQFF,-,many,TRBJ2-1,TRBV20-1
TGCAGCGTTGAAGATCTTCGGGACAGCTCCTGGGGCTATGGCTACACCTTC,CSVEDLRDSSWGYGYTF,TRBD1,few,TRBJ1-2,TRBV29-1
TGTGCCTGGAGTGTTTTTAAATTTCTGTTAGCGGGACAGGGTAACGAAAAACTGTTTTTT,CAWSVFKFLLAGQGNEKLFF,TRBD1,-,TRBJ1-4,TRBV30
TGTGCCAGCAGTTACCTCCAGGGTGGGTATGGCTACACCTTC,CASSYLQGGYGYTF,-,few,TRBJ1-2,TRBV28
TGTGCCAGCAGCTTATCACAGACCACCGGGGAGCTGTTTTTT,CASSLSQTTGELFF,-,-,TRBJ2-2,TRBV7-3
TGTGCCAGCAGTCAAGGGATGGTCCAAGAGACCCAGTACTTC,CASSQGMVQETQYF,-,-,TRBJ2-5,TRBV9
TGTGCCAGCAGTAGCTGGGTCGAGACCTTCTACAATGAGCAGTTCTTC,CASSSWVETFYNEQFF,-,many,TRBJ2-1,TRBV2
TGTGCCTGGAGTATCGGGTCGACAGGCAATGAAAAACTGTTTTTT,CAWSIGSTGNEKLFF,-,-,TRBJ1-4,TRBV30
TGCAGTGCTAGGGAGGGGACTCGCGGAGACTCCTACGAGCAGTACTTC,CSAREGTRGDSYEQYF,-,many,TRBJ2-7,TRBV20-1
TGCGCCAGCAGCCAGGCAATGGGACCCTACAATGAGCAGTTCTTC,CASSQAMGPYNEQFF,-,-,TRBJ2-1,TRBV11-2
TGTGCCAGCAGTCAGGGGACAGGCAGTGGGGCTTTCTTT,CASSQGTGSGAFF,TRBD1,-,TRBJ1-1,TRBV6-1
TGTGCCAGCAGCTTCCTAGCGGGAGCCAACGAGCAGTACTTC,CASSFLAGANEQYF,TRBD2,many,TRBJ2-7,TRBV7-6
TGCACCGGGGTCCCAGGGCCGGGGTATGGCTACACCTTC,CTGVPGPGYGYTF,-,-,TRBJ1-2,TRBV20-1
TGTGCCAGCAGCTTAGTAGTGGGGAATGGCTACACCTTC,CASSLVVGNGYTF,-,-,TRBJ1-2,TRBV7-9
TGTGCCAGCAGCTTGGGGGCAGGGAACAATGAGCAGTTCTTC,CASSLGAGNNEQFF,-,-,TRBJ2-1,TRBV5-4
TGTGCCAGCAGCCCTCTTCCCGGGACAGATCTTTATAATTCACCCCTCCACTTT,CASSPLPGTDLYNSPLHF,TRBD1,many,TRBJ1-6,TRBV3-1
TGTGCCAGCAGTCTCGGGACAGGGGTCTACAATGAGCAGTTCTTC,CASSLGTGVYNEQFF,TRBD1,many,TRBJ2-1,TRBV27
TGTGCCAGCTTGGACAGGCCTAACCGAATGAACACTGAAGCTTTCTTT,CASLDRPNRMNTEAFF,TRBD1,many,TRBJ1-1,TRBV6-1
TGTGCCAGCAGCTATCAGGGAAAAGCTTTCTTT,CASSYQGKAFF,-,few,TRBJ1-1,TRBV5-6
TGTGCCTGGAGTGCCGCAAGGGGAGACAGTGAAGCTTTCTTT,CAWSAARGDSEAFF,-,many,TRBJ1-1,TRBV30
TGTGCCTGGGTCGGGTCCTACGAGCAGTACTTC,CAWVGSYEQYF,-,many,TRBJ2-7,TRBV30
TGTGCCAGCAGCCAATACCCGGGCGGGGGGTACAATGAGCAGTTCTTC,CASSQYPGGGYNEQFF,TRBD2,many,TRBJ2-1,TRBV3-1
TGCAGTGCTAGAGATCTTCTGGGACAGGGGGCGACCGGGGAGCTGTTTTTT,CSARDLLGQGATGELFF,TRBD1,-,TRBJ2-2,TRBV20-1
TGTGCCAGCAGCTTAGCGCCAGATAAACGCTACGAGCAGTACTTC,CASSLAPDKRYEQYF,-,many,TRBJ2-7,TRBV7-9
TGTGCCAGCAGTTACTCTGGAGGAAGGTCCTACGAGCAGTACTTC,CASSYSGGRSYEQYF,-,many,TRBJ2-7,TRBV6-6
TGTGCCAGCAGCTTGCTAGGGTTGGGCAACAATGAGCAGTTCTTC,CASSLLGLGNNEQFF,-,many,TRBJ2-1,TRBV7-9
TGTGCCTGGAGTTTGACAGGAGATTCACCCCTCCACTTT,CAWSLTGDSPLHF,-,many,TRBJ1-6,TRBV30
TGTGCCAGCTCATTCGGACTGTTGACCTACAATGAGCAGTTCTTC,CASSFGLLTYNEQFF,-,few,TRBJ2-1,TRBV27
TGTGCCATCAGTGAGTCAACAGATAACACCGGGGAGCTGTTTTTT,CAISESTDNTGELFF,-,-,TRBJ2-2,TRBV10-3
TGCAGTGCTAGAGCCGTTGAGCGGGGGACAGATACGCAGTATTTT,CSARAVERGTDTQYF,TRBD2,many,TRBJ2-3,TRBV20-1
TGTGCCAGCAGTGCTGCAGGACGATCTTACTATGGCTACACCTTC,CASSAAGRSYYGYTF,-,many,TRBJ1-2,TRBV25-1
TGTGCCACCAGCACATCCTTATATGACAAGCCCCAGCATTTT,CATSTSLYDKPQHF,-,few,TRBJ1-5,TRBV15
TGTGCCAGCAGTTTAAGGCAGGACAGCTACAATGAGCAGTTCTTC,CASSLRQDSYNEQFF,-,many,TRBJ2-1,TRBV28
TGTGCCAGCAGCTTAACGGTGGCAGATACGCAGTATTTT,CASSLTVADTQYF,-,-,TRBJ2-3,TRBV7-3
TGTGCCAGCAGCCGGACAGGGGGACCAGATACGCAGTATTTT,CASSRTGGPDTQYF,TRBD1,many,TRBJ2-3,TRBV7-3
TGTGCCAGCAGTTCCCGGGACTTCCAAGAGACCCAGTACTTC,CASSSRDFQETQYF,-,many,TRBJ2-5,TRBV12-3/TRBV12-4
TGCGCCAGCAGCTTGGGGCTAGCGGGAGCTTACAATGAGCAGTTCTTC,CASSLGLAGAYNEQFF,TRBD2,many,TRBJ2-1,TRBV5-1